This TCR beta chain was profiled in a study of cytomegalovirus exposure and HLA in healthy donors. Whole-study findings and limits: A later analysis linked a missense variant in DCLRE1C to the trimming of TCR beta V and J genes.

Researchers ran the PCR with 60 Vbeta and 13 Jbeta primers. TCRdb keeps only in-frame clones here, not all; method: immunoSEQ multiplex PCR. The table has 180,000 or so clones, around three quarters seen once. On this clone: Its antigen is unknown.

Trimming took 2 bases from V and 5 from J; bases not matched to a gene: 6. The CDR3 spans 15 residues. Germline V gives CDR1 MNHNS, CDR2 SASEGT. The J gene is TRBJ2-3, the V gene TRBV6-1; TRBD2 aligns across 8 bases. The sample consisted of PBMCs. The sequence was obtained from a woman in her forties or fifties in good health and CMV-seronegative. This chain's CDR3 is CASSERRGAGDTQYF. The CDR3 nucleotides read TGTGCCAGCAGTGAACGGCGGGGGGCGGGAGATACGCAGTATTTT.